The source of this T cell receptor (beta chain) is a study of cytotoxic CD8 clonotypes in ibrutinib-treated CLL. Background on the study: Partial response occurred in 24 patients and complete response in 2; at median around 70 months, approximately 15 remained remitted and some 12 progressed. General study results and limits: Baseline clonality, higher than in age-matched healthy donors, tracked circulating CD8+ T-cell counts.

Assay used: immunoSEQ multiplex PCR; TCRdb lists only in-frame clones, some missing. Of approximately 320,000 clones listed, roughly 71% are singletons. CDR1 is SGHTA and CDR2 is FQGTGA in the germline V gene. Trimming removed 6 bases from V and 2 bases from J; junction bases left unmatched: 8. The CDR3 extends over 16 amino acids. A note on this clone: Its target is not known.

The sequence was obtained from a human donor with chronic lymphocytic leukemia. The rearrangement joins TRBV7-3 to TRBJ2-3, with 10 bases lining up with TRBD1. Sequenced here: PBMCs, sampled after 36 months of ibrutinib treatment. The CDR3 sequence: CASRVGTGADTDTQYF. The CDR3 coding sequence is TGTGCCAGCAGGGTGGGGACAGGGGCCGACACAGATACGCAGTATTTT. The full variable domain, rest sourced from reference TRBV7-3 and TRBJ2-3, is GAGVSQTPSNKVTEKGKYVELRCDPISGHTALYWYRQSLGQGPEFLIYFQGTGAADDSGLPNDRFFAVRPEGSVSTLKIQRTERGDSAVYLCASRVGTGADTDTQYFGPGTRLTVL.